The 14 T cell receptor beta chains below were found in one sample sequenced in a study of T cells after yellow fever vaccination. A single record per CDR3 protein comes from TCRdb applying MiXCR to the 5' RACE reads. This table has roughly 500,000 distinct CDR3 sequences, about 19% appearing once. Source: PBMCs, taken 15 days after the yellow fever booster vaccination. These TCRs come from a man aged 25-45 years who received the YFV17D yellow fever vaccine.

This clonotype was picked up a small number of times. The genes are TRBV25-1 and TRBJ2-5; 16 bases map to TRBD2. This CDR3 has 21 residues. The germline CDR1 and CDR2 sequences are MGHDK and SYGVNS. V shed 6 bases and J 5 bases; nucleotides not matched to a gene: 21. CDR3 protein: CASRRDRGGLAGGPNLETQYF. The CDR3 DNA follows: TGTGCCAGCAGAAGGGACAGGGGGGGACTAGCGGGAGGGCCAAATTTGGAGACCCAGTACTTC.

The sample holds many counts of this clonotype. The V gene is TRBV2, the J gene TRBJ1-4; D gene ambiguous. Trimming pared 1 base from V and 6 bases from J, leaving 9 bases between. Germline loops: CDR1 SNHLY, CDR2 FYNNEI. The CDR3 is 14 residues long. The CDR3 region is CASSEEVLYEKLFF. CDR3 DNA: TGTGCCAGCAGTGAAGAGGTCTTGTATGAAAAACTGTTTTTT.

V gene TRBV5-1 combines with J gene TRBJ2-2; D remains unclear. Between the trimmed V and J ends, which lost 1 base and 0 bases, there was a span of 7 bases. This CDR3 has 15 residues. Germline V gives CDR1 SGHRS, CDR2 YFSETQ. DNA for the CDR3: TGCGCCAGCAGCTTGAGGCAGCCGAACACCGGGGAGCTGTTTTTT. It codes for CASSLRQPNTGELFF. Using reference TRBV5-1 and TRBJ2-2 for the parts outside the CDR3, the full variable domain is KAGVTQTPRYLIKTRGQQVTLSCSPISGHRSVSWYQQTPGQGLQFLFEYFSETQRNKGNFPGRFSGRQFSNSRSEMNVSTLELGDSALYLCASSLRQPNTGELFFGEGSRLTVL.

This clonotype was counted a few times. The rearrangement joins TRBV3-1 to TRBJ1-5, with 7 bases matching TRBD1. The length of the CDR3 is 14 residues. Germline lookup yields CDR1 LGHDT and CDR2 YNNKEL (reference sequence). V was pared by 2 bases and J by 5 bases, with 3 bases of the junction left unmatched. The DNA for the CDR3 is TGTGCCAGCAGCCAATCAGGGGGGGATCAGCCCCAGCATTTT. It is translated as CASSQSGGDQPQHF.

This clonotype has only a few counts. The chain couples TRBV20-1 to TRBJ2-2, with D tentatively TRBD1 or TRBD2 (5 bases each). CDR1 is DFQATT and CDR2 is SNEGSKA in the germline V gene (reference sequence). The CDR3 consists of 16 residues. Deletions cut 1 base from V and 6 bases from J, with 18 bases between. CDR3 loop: CSARVRPAGTAGELFF. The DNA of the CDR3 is TGCAGTGCTAGAGTGAGACCAGCCGGGACGGCCGGGGAGCTGTTTTTT.

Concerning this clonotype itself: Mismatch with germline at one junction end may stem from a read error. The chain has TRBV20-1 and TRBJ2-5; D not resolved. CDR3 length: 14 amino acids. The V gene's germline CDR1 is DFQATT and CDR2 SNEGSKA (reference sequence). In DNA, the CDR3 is TGCAGTGCTAGAGCCTTTAGGGCCCCCTTGGTTCTTCACTTC. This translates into CSARAFRAPLVLHF.

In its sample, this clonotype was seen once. The CDR3: CASSLAGYDNEQFF. The CDR3 DNA follows: TGTGCCAGCAGTCTAGCGGGGTACGACAATGAGCAGTTCTTC. The chain couples TRBV6-1 to TRBJ2-1, with 9 bases fitting TRBD2. Germline CDR1 is MNHNS and CDR2 is SASEGT. The CDR3 totals 14 residues. J lost 5 bases, V lost 5 bases, and 4 bases had no gene match.

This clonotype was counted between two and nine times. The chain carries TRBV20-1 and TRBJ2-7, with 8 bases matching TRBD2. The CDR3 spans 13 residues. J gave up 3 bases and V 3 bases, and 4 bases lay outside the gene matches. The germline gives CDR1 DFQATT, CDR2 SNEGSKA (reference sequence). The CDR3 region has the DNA TGCAGTGCTAGGATGGGACTAGACTACGAGCAGTACTTC. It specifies CSARMGLDYEQYF.

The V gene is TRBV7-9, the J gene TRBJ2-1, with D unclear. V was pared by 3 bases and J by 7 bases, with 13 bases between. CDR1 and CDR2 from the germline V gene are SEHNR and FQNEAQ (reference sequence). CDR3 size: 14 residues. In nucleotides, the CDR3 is TGTGCCAGCAGCTTCAGTGAGTTCGGGAATGAGCAGTTCTTC. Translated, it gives CASSFSEFGNEQFF.

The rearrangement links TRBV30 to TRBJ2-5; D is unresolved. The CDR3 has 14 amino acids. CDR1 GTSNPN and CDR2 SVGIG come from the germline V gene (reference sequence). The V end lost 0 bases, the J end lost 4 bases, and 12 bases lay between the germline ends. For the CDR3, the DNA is TGTGCCTGGAGTGTAAGGACCTTAAGAGAGACCCAGTACTTC. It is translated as CAWSVRTLRETQYF.

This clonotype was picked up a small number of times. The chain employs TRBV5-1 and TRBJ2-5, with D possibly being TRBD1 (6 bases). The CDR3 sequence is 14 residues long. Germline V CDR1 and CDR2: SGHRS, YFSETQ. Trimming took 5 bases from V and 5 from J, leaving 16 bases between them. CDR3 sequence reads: CASSLTGRGETQYF. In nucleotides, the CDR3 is TGCGCCAGCAGTTTAACAGGGCGCGGGGAGACCCAGTACTTC.

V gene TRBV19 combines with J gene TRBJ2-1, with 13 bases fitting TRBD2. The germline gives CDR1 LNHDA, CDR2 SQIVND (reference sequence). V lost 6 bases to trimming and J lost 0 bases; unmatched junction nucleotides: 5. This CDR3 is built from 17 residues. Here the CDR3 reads CASSLLAGGSSYNEQFF. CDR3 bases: TGTGCCAGTAGCTTACTAGCGGGAGGGAGCTCCTACAATGAGCAGTTCTTC.

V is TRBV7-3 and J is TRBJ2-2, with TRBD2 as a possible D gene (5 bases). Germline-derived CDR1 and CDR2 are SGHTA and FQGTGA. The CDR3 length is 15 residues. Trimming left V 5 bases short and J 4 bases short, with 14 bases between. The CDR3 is CASSPIGEPTGELFF. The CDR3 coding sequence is TGTGCCAGCAGCCCCATCGGGGAGCCCACCGGGGAGCTGTTTTTT.

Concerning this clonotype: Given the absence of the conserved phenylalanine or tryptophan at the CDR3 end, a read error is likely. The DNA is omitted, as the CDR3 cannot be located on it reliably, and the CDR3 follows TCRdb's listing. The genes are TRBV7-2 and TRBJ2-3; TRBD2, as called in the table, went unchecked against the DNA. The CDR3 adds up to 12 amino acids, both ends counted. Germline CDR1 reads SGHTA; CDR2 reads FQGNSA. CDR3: CASSELAGEVSL.